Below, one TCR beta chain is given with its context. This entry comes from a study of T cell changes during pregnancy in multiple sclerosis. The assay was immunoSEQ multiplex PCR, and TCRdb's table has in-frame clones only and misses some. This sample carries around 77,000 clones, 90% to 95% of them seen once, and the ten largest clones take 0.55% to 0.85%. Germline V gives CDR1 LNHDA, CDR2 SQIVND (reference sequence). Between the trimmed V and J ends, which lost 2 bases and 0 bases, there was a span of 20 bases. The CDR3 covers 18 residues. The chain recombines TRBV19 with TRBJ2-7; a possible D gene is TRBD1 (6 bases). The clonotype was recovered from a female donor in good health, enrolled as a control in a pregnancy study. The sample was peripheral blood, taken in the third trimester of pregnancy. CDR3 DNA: TGTGCCAGTAGTATAAGAACAGGGCCAACCCCCGGCTCCTACGAGCAGTACTTC. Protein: CASSIRTGPTPGSYEQYF.